This TCR beta chain comes out of a study of cytomegalovirus exposure and HLA in healthy donors. Study-level results: Sequencing artifact likely explains a cluster of highly shared sequence variants. As a later analysis revealed, the rate of TCR association differed by HLA locus, with DRB1 most and HLA-C fewest.

Germline CDR1 is SGHAT and CDR2 is FQNNGV. The V and J ends lost 5 bases and 3 bases, in that order; junction bases with no gene match: 10. The length of the CDR3 is 16 residues. In regard to this clone: The target antigen is unknown.

The PCR contained 60 Vbeta and 13 Jbeta primers. Only in-frame clones appear in the TCRdb table, and some are missing; sequencing was by immunoSEQ multiplex PCR. The sample includes some 180,000 clones, roughly 82% of them seen just once. Sequenced material: PBMCs. V and J are TRBV11-2 and TRBJ2-3; 8 positions match TRBD2. This sequence was found in a man in his forties in good health and CMV-seronegative. CDR3 sequence reads: CASSQGSLAGTDTQYF. CDR3 sequence (DNA): TGTGCCAGCAGCCAGGGGTCCCTAGCGGGTACAGATACGCAGTATTTT.